This entry is about one T cell receptor (beta chain). No antigen is known for it. The assay was immunoSEQ multiplex PCR, and TCRdb's table has in-frame clones only and misses some. The table lists about 160,000 clones, approximately 89% of them singletons. This specimen belongs to a study of T cell responses to AZD1222 COVID-19 vaccine. General study findings and limits: Spike-wide coverage was observed for vaccine-associated CD4 TCRs, with dominant responses at 160-218 and 743-854.

This CDR3 region has 16 residues. Trimming removed 3 bases at V and 3 bases at J, with 17 bases between. From germline, CDR1 is SGHAT and CDR2 FQNNGV. Here the sequenced sample was peripheral blood, taken on day 0 of AZD1222 vaccination. The TCR originated in an adult in good health. The chain has TRBV11-2 and TRBJ1-1; TRBD1 is a possible D gene (5 bases). The CDR3 protein is CASSFRLAGPHTEAFF. The CDR3 DNA follows: TGTGCCAGCAGCTTTAGGCTTGCGGGGCCCCACACTGAAGCTTTCTTT.